This TCR beta chain was captured by sequencing in a study of blood T cell repertoires in COVID-19. At the level of the study: Recovery among Cohort 3 donors was established by two negative PCRs, clearance, or symptom resolution. The samples span acute and convalescent COVID-19 from the United States, Italy and Spain.

Participant reports of clinical history set cohort assignment. Per the study methods: Estimation of nucleated cell counts relied on the amplification of reference gene primers. The repertoire was sequenced with immunoSEQ multiplex PCR; TCRdb's copy has only in-frame clones and lacks some. The D gene and trimming were derived from the DNA, and the V and J assignments and clone size from that table. The sample holds fewer than 250,000 clones, roughly 84% seen once. The CDR3 is 13 amino acids. V lost 2 bases, J lost 5 bases, and 8 bases lay in between. Germline V lookup: CDR1 MNHEY, CDR2 SVGAGI. V gene TRBV6-5 combines with J gene TRBJ2-3; a weak D match, TRBD1 (5 bases). The clonotype was recovered from a young man in a cohort exposed to, infected with or recovered from COVID-19 (not recorded which). The source material was PBMCs or T cells enriched from blood (not recorded which). This chain's CDR3 is CASSYTGGDTQYF. DNA of the CDR3: TGTGCCAGCAGTTACACAGGTGGAGATACGCAGTATTTT.